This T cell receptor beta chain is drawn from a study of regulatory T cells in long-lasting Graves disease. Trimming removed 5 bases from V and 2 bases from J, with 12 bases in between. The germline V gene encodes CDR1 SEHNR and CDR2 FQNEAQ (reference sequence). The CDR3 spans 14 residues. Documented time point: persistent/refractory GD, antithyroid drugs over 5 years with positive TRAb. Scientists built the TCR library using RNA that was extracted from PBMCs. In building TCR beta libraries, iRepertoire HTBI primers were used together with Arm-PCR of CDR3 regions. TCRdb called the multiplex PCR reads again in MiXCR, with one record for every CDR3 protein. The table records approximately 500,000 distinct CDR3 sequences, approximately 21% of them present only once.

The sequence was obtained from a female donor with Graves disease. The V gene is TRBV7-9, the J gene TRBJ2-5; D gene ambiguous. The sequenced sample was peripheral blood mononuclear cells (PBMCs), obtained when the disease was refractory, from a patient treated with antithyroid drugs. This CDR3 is CASSPSITQETQYF. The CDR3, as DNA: TGTGCCAGCAGCCCATCAATTACACAAGAGACCCAGTACTTC.